Listed here are 3 T cell receptor beta chains from one sample, sequenced in a study of Graves' ophthalmopathy and Graves' hyperthyroidism. Amplified material comprised TCR beta CDR3 regions derived from RNA transcripts. An initial RT-PCR round employing HTBI primers preceded a second-round multiplex PCR. TCRdb independently ran MiXCR on the multiplex PCR reads; one entry per CDR3 protein. Altogether about 210,000 distinct CDR3 sequences are present, roughly 29% being singletons, with the ten largest covering about 9.3%. The source material was peripheral blood. Receptor source: a man aged 45 to 65 with Graves' ophthalmopathy.

The table lists this clonotype with many counts. The rearrangement uses TRBV25-1 and TRBJ2-7; TRBD2 matches 10 bases. J was trimmed by 7 bases and V by 6 bases; bases with no gene match: 9. The length of the CDR3 is 14 residues. Germline CDR1 and CDR2: MGHDK and SYGVNS. CDR3 amino acids: CASSPGTSVSEQYF. DNA of the CDR3: TGTGCCAGCAGCCCCGGGACTAGCGTTTCTGAGCAGTACTTC.

This clonotype has a count of ten or more. V is TRBV28 and J is TRBJ1-2, with a weak D call TRBD1 (6 bases). V lost 6 bases, J lost 3 bases, and 17 bases lay in between. This CDR3 has 15 amino acids. The germline gives CDR1 MDHEN, CDR2 SYDVKM. The CDR3 spells CASSPLPGADYGYTF. CDR3 bases: TGTGCCAGCAGCCCATTACCAGGGGCAGACTATGGCTACACCTTC.

The V and J genes are TRBV12-3 or TRBV12-4 and TRBJ2-2; 10 positions agree with TRBD2. V lost 5 bases and J lost 3; bases outside the gene matches: 3. CDR3 size: 15 residues. The CDR3 nucleotides are TGTGCCAGCAGTAGACTAGCGGGTTACACCGGGGAGCTGTTTTTT. This translates into CASSRLAGYTGELFF.